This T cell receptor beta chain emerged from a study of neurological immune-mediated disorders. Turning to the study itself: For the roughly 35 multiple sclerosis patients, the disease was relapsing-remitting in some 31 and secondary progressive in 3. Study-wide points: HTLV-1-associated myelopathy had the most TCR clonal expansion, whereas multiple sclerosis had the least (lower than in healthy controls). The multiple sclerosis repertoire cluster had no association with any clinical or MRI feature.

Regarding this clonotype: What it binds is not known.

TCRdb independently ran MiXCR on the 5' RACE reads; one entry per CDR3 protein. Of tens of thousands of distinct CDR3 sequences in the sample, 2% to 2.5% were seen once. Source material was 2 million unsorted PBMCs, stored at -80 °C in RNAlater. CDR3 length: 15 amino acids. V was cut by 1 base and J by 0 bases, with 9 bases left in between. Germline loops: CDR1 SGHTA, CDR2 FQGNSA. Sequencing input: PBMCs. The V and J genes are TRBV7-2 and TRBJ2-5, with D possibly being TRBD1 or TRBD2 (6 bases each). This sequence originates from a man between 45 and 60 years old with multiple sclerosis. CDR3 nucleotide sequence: TGTGCCAGCAGCTTAGGAGGGGGGTACCAAGAGACCCAGTACTTC. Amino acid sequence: CASSLGGGYQETQYF.